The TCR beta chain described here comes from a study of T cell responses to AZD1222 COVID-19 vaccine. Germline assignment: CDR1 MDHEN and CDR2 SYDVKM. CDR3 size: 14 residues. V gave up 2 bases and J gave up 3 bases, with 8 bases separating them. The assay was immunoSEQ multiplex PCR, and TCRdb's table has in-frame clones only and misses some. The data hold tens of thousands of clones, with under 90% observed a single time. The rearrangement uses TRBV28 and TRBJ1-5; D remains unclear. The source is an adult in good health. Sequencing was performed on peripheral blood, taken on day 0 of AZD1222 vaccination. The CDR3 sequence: CASSLLAANQPQHF. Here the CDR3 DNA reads TGTGCCAGCAGTTTACTGGCAGCCAATCAGCCCCAGCATTTT.